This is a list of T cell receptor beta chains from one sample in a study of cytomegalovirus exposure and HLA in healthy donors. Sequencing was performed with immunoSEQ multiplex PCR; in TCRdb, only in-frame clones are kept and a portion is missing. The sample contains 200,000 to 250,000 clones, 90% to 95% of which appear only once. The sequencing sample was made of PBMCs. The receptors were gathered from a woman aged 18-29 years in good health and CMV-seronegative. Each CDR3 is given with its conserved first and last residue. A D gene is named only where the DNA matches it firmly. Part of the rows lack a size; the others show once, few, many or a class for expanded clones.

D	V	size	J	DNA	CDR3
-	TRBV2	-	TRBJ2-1	TGTGCCAGCAGGAGACTAGAGATTGAGCAGTTCTTC	CASRRLEIEQFF
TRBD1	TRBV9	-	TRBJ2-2	TGTGCCAGCAGCGTCACAGGGGCCACCGGGGAGCTGTTTTTT	CASSVTGATGELFF
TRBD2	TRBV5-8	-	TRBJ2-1	TGTGCCAGCAGGTCCGGGACTAGCGACTACAATGAGCAGTTCTTC	CASRSGTSDYNEQFF
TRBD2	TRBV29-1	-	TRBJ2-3	TGCAGCGTTGAAGTAGGGGCGGGAGGCACAGCGCAGTATTTT	CSVEVGAGGTAQYF
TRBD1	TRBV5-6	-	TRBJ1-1	TGTGCCAGCAGCTGGCGGACAGGGGGCTTTGGCACTGAAGCTTTCTTT	CASSWRTGGFGTEAFF
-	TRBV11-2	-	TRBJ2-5	TGTGCCAGCAGCTTACCCCGGGACCAAGAGACCCAGTACTTC	CASSLPRDQETQYF
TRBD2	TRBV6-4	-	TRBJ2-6	TGTGCCAGCAGTAAGAGACTAGCGGCCTCCCCTGGGGCCAACGTCCTGACTTTC	CASSKRLAASPGANVLTF
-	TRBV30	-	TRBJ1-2	TGTGCCTGGGTTGGTGGCGGAGGTGGCTATGGCTACACCTTC	CAWVGGGGGYGYTF
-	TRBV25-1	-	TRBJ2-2	TGTGCCAGCTCCATCGTTAGGGGGACCCTGAACACCGGGGAGCTGTTTTTT	CASSIVRGTLNTGELFF
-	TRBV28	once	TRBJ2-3	TGTGCCAGCAGTTTATCCTTCCTGGGGCTTCGGGGGTCCAATAGCACAGATACGCAGTATTTT	CASSLSFLGLRGSNSTDTQYF
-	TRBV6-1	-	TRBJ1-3	TGTGCCAGCACCAGGCCCCCGCTCTCTGGAAACACCATATATTTT	CASTRPPLSGNTIYF
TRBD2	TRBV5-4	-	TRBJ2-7	TGTGCCAGCAGCTTGGAACCTAGCGGGAGGGGCGAGCAGTACTTC	CASSLEPSGRGEQYF
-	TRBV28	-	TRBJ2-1	TGTGCCAGCAGTTTGGGCAACTACAATGAGCAGTTCTTC	CASSLGNYNEQFF
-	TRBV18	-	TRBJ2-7	TGTGCCAGCTCACCTATGGGATTTGACAGGCGATCCTACGAGCAGTACTTC	CASSPMGFDRRSYEQYF
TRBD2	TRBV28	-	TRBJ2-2	TGTGCCAGCAGTTCCCAGACTAGCGGGAGTACCGGGGAGCTGTTTTTT	CASSSQTSGSTGELFF
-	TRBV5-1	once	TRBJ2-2	TGCGCCAGCAGACCCCCCGGGGGGCCATCCACCGGGGAGCTGTTTTTT	CASRPPGGPSTGELFF
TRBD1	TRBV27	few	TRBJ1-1	TGTGCCAGCAGGACGACAGGGACAATGAACACTGAAGCTTTCTTT	CASRTTGTMNTEAFF
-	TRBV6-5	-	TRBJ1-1	TGTGCCAGCAGTTACAACGCGCTGCGGACTGAAGCTTTCTTT	CASSYNALRTEAFF
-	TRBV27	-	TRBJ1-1	TGTGCCAGCAGTTTATTAACGGGAGTAGCTTTCTTT	CASSLLTGVAFF
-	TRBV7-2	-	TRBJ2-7	TGTGCCAGCAGCCCATCCTACGAGCAGTACTTC	CASSPSYEQYF
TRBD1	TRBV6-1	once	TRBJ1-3	TGTGCCAGCAGTGACTACGGACAGGGTCGCTCTGGAAACACCATATATTTT	CASSDYGQGRSGNTIYF
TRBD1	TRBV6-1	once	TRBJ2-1	TGTGCCAGCAGTAAACCCGGGACAGGGCCTATTGAGCAGTTCTTC	CASSKPGTGPIEQFF
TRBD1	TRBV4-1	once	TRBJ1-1	TGCGCCAGCGGGACAGGTAGTTTTACTGAAGCTTTCTTT	CASGTGSFTEAFF
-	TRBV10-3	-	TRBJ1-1	TGTGCCATCAGTGAGGTCGTGACAACTGAAGCTTTCTTT	CAISEVVTTEAFF
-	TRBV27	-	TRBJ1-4	TGTGCCAGCAGTCCGAGTCAAACCGGGACGCGGGAGGAAAAACTGTTTTTT	CASSPSQTGTREEKLFF
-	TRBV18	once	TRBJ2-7	TGTGCCAGCTCACTAAAAAGTCACCTACCGAACGGGGTCGAGCAGTACTTC	CASSLKSHLPNGVEQYF
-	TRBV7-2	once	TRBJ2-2	TGTGCCAGCGCCAGGGGCTTGAACACCGGGGAGCTGTTTTTT	CASARGLNTGELFF
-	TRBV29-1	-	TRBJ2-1	TGCAGCGTTGGAGAGGGGGAGGGTGAGCAGTTCTTC	CSVGEGEGEQFF
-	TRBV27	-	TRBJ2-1	TGTGCCAGCAGTTTACGTCGAGGTTACAATGAGCAGTTCTTC	CASSLRRGYNEQFF
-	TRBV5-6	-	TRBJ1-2	TGTGCCAGCAGCTTATCCGGTAACTATGGCTACACCTTC	CASSLSGNYGYTF
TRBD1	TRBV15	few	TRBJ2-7	TGTGCCACCAGCGGTCCCGGGACAGGACCCTACGAGCAGTACTTC	CATSGPGTGPYEQYF
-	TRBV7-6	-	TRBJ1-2	TGTGCCAGCAGCGCTGACATCGACTATGGCTACACCTTC	CASSADIDYGYTF
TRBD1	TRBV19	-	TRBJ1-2	TGTGCCAGTAGTAAAAAGGGGGCAGGCTATGGCTACACCTTC	CASSKKGAGYGYTF
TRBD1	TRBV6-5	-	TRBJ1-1	TGTGCCAGCAGCCGCGGGACAGGGCAAGCTTTCTTT	CASSRGTGQAFF
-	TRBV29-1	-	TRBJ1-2	TGCAGCGTCCTGGGGGGGACGACGGGCCCGGAGAGCTACACCTTC	CSVLGGTTGPESYTF
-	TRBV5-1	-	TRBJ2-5	TGCGCCAGCAGCTTGGCGGGTAGAGAGGCCCAGTACTTC	CASSLAGREAQYF
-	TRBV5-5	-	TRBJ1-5	TGTGCCAGCAGCTTGACGGCAGGGTTGAGCAATCAGCCCCAGCATTTT	CASSLTAGLSNQPQHF
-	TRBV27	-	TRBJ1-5	TGTGCCAGCAGGCCCCTTGGTGAGGGCAATCAGCCCCAGCATTTT	CASRPLGEGNQPQHF
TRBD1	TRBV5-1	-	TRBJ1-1	TGCGCCAGCAGCTTAGGACAGGAGAACACTGAAGCTTTCTTT	CASSLGQENTEAFF
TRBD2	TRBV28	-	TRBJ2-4	TGTGCCAGCAGTCGTAGCGGGAGTGGTATAGACATTCAGTACTTC	CASSRSGSGIDIQYF
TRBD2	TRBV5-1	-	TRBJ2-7	TGCGCCAGCAGCTGGCCCAGCCGGGACTACACCTACGAGCAGTACTTC	CASSWPSRDYTYEQYF
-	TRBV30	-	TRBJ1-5	TGTGCCTGGAGTGGGAACAGAGATCAGCCCCAGCATTTT	CAWSGNRDQPQHF
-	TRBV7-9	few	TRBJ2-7	TGTGCCAGCAGTGAGGCAGGGCTGAACTACGAGCAGTACTTC	CASSEAGLNYEQYF
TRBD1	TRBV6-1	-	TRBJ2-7	TGTGCCAGCAGTACTCGACAGGGGCCCTCCTACGAGCAGTACTTC	CASSTRQGPSYEQYF
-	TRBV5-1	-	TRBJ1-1	TGCGCCAGCAGCGCCTCCGGTCGGGGAGTGAACACTGAAGCTTTCTTT	CASSASGRGVNTEAFF
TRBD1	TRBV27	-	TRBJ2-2	TGTGCCAGCAGTTTACCTCGCCGGGACAGGGCGTCGACCGGGGAGCTGTTTTTT	CASSLPRRDRASTGELFF
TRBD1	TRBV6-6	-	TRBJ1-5	TGTGCCAGCAGTTACCAGGGGGCGCGGGAACAGCCCCAGCATTTT	CASSYQGAREQPQHF
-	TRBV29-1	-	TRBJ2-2	TGCAGCGTTGAACGGGGTGTAGGGACCGGGGAGCTGTTTTTT	CSVERGVGTGELFF
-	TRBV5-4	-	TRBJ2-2	TGTGCCAGCAGCTTAGTCACCAGGAAAACCGGGGAGCTGTTTTTT	CASSLVTRKTGELFF
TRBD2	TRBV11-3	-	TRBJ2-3	TGTGCCAGCAGCTTATCCCCGGTGGGGACTAGCGGAGATACGCAGTATTTT	CASSLSPVGTSGDTQYF
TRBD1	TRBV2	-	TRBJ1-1	TGTGCCAGCAGGGAGACAGACAGGGCCTTCTTT	CASRETDRAFF
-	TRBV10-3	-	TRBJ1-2	TGTGCCATCAGTGAGGCCTTAAGCGGTGGCTACACCTTC	CAISEALSGGYTF
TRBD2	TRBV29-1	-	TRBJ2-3	TGCAGCGTTGAGCCGACTAGCGGGAGTCCTGATACGCAGTATTTT	CSVEPTSGSPDTQYF
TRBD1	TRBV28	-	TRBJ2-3	TGTGCCAGCAGTCCAAGGACAGGGGGCATGGATACGCAGTATTTT	CASSPRTGGMDTQYF
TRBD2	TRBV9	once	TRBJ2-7	TGTGCCAGCAGCGTAGGGGTAGCGGGAGAGGGATTCGAGCAGTACTTC	CASSVGVAGEGFEQYF